These 17 T cell receptor beta chains were sequenced from one sample in a study of blood T cell repertoires in COVID-19. Assay used: immunoSEQ multiplex PCR; TCRdb lists only in-frame clones, some missing. The table has roughly 100,000 clones, 70% to 85% seen once. Sequenced material: peripheral blood. The receptors shown here come from a man aged 65 to 79 with acute or convalescent COVID-19.

The chain employs TRBV9 and TRBJ1-1, with TRBD1 as a possible D gene (5 bases). The CDR3 loop spans 14 amino acids. Trimming took 3 bases from V and 7 from J, leaving 16 bases between them. Germline V gene lookup returns CDR1 SGDLS and CDR2 YYNGEE. Here the CDR3 DNA reads TGTGCCAGCAGCGCGAGCAGGGTGACGGGTGAAGCTTTCTTT. The encoded protein is CASSASRVTGEAFF.

This clone has a single count. This rearrangement joins TRBV7-2 to TRBJ2-7, with 10 nucleotides matching TRBD1. The V gene's germline CDR1 is SGHTA and CDR2 FQGNSA. This CDR3 contains 14 residues. V lost 1 base and J lost 7; bases outside the gene matches: 4. Here the CDR3 DNA reads TGTGCCAGCAGCTTAGGACAGGGGGCGGTGGAGCAGTACTTC. Its protein is CASSLGQGAVEQYF.

V gene TRBV14 combines with J gene TRBJ2-3; D is perhaps TRBD2 (5 bases). The CDR3 extends over 15 amino acids. CDR1 is SGHDN, CDR2 FVKESK, per germline. V was pared by 1 base and J by 1 base, with 9 bases between. This chain's CDR3 is CASSQGTFRTDTQYF. Here the CDR3 DNA reads TGTGCCAGCAGCCAAGGGACTTTCCGCACAGATACGCAGTATTTT.

CDR3 sequence reads: CASSQGTSTDTQYF. The CDR3 DNA reads TGTGCCAGCAGCCAGGGCACAAGCACAGATACGCAGTATTTT. The V gene is TRBV16, the J gene TRBJ2-3; D not resolved. Germline V CDR1 and CDR2: KGHSY, FQNENV. V dropped 3 bases and J dropped 0 bases, with 7 bases sitting between them. There are 14 residues in the CDR3.

This chain connects TRBV11-2 to TRBJ2-2; D possibly corresponds to TRBD2 (5 bases). Looked up from germline, CDR1 is SGHAT and CDR2 is FQNNGV. The CDR3 contains 14 residues. V was trimmed by 6 bases and J by 0 bases, leaving 8 bases between them. For the CDR3, the DNA is TGTGCCAGCAGTAGCGCCCCGAACACCGGGGAGCTGTTTTTT. It yields the protein CASSSAPNTGELFF.

J is TRBJ2-1 and V is TRBV29-1; 9 bases agree with TRBD2. This CDR3 contains 14 residues. Germline CDR1 SQVTM, CDR2 ANQGSEA. With V trimmed by 6 bases and J by 5 bases, 8 bases remained unmatched. The CDR3 is CSVLWTSVDNEQFF. For the CDR3, the DNA is TGCAGCGTCCTGTGGACTAGCGTCGACAATGAGCAGTTCTTC.

The chain couples TRBV3-1 (or the pseudogene TRBV3-2) to TRBJ1-2; no firm D call. CDR3 size: 11 residues. Deletions cut 2 bases from V and 7 bases from J, with 5 bases between. Germline values: CDR1 LGHDT, CDR2 YNNKEL (reference sequence). The chain's CDR3 is CASSQTAGYTF. CDR3 nucleotides: TGTGCCAGCAGCCAAACAGCTGGCTACACCTTC.

This clone was seen a single time. This rearrangement joins TRBV7-2 to TRBJ1-6, with TRBD1 identical over 7 bases. The CDR3 extends over 15 amino acids. CDR1 is SGHTA and CDR2 is FQGNSA in the germline V gene. The ends lost 1 base at V and 13 bases at J; junction bases unmatched: 10. The chain's CDR3 is CASSLDSSDRAPLHF. The CDR3, as DNA: TGTGCCAGCAGCTTAGATTCGTCTGACAGGGCGCCCCTCCACTTT.

The chain carries TRBV10-3 and TRBJ1-5, with unresolved D. Trimming took off 2 bases at V and 3 bases at J, with 11 bases between the two ends. Germline V gene lookup returns CDR1 ENHRY and CDR2 SYGVKD. The CDR3 length is 15 residues. The CDR3, as DNA: TGTGCCATCAGTGAGGGCAGGCTAGCCAATCAGCCCCAGCATTTT. Its translation: CAISEGRLANQPQHF.

The V and J genes are TRBV5-5 and TRBJ2-1, with D unclear. This CDR3 is 16 amino acids long. Trimming cost V 1 base and J 0 bases, with 11 bases left between them. Germline V lookup: CDR1 SGHKS, CDR2 YYEKEE (reference sequence). CDR3 sequence: CASSLFPSVSYNEQFF. CDR3 sequence (DNA): TGTGCCAGCAGCTTGTTCCCCAGCGTCTCCTACAATGAGCAGTTCTTC.

In this sample, this clone turned up once. V usage is TRBV5-4 and J usage is TRBJ2-1, with a weak D call TRBD2 (6 bases). Germline V gene sequence: CDR1 SGHNT, CDR2 YYREEE (reference sequence). V dropped 2 bases and J dropped 9 bases, with 12 bases sitting between them. This CDR3 has 13 residues. The CDR3 bases are TGTGCCAGCAGCTTCGGGGGAGTTGGTGAGCAGTTCTTC. It specifies CASSFGGVGEQFF. Variable domain in full (rest from reference TRBV5-4 and TRBJ2-1): ETGVTQSPTHLIKTRGQQVTLRCSSQSGHNTVSWYQQALGQGPQFIFQYYREEENGRGNFPPRFSGLQFPNYSSELNVNALELDDSALYLCASSFGGVGEQFFGPGTRLTVL.

The V call is TRBV7-8, the J call TRBJ1-4; no reliable D call. This CDR3 has 14 residues. Trimming pared 2 bases from V and 5 bases from J, leaving 9 bases between. Germline CDR1 is SGHVS and CDR2 is FQNEAQ. The CDR3, as DNA: TGTGCCAGCAGCTTATCTTCGGTAAATGAAAAACTGTTTTTT. This sequence encodes CASSLSSVNEKLFF.

This chain links TRBV4-3 with TRBJ2-1; D is possibly TRBD1 (6 bases). V lost 0 bases and J 12 bases, leaving 9 bases between the germline ends. The CDR3 consists of 12 residues. Germline CDR1 reads LGHNA; CDR2 reads YSLEER. The CDR3 DNA follows: TGCGCCAGCAGCCAAGACAGGGGTTCGCAGTTCTTC. Protein sequence: CASSQDRGSQFF.

The count of this clone is one. The chain couples TRBV29-1 to TRBJ1-4, with D tentatively TRBD1 (5 bases). Germline loops: CDR1 SQVTM, CDR2 ANQGSEA. This CDR3 spans 14 amino acids. Trimming left V 6 bases short and J 6 bases short, with 17 bases between. The CDR3 spells CSVAGRGLDEKLFF. Written as DNA, the CDR3 is TGCAGCGTCGCGGGAAGGGGTTTGGATGAAAAACTGTTTTTT.

The chain carries TRBV3-1 (or the pseudogene TRBV3-2) and TRBJ2-7, with TRBD2 matching over 7 bases. The trim removed 1 base at V and 0 bases at J, leaving 9 bases unmatched. CDR1 is LGHDT and CDR2 is YNNKEL in the germline V gene (reference sequence). The CDR3 is 17 residues long. The CDR3 here is CASSQVGLAATSYEQYF. CDR3 in DNA: TGTGCCAGCAGCCAAGTCGGCCTAGCGGCCACCTCCTACGAGCAGTACTTC.

This clone showed up just once. This chain connects TRBV3-1 (or the pseudogene TRBV3-2) to TRBJ1-6, with D perhaps matching TRBD1 (5 bases). This CDR3 has 14 amino acids. Germline V gene data show CDR1 as LGHDT and CDR2 as YNNKEL (reference sequence). V was trimmed by 4 bases and J by 10 bases, leaving 14 bases between them. CDR3 residues: CASSPQDNWSPLHF. The CDR3 nucleotides are TGTGCCAGCAGCCCACAGGATAACTGGTCACCCCTCCACTTT.

The V gene is TRBV7-2, the J gene TRBJ2-4; the D gene is possibly TRBD1 (6 bases). Germline V gene lookup returns CDR1 SGHTA and CDR2 FQGNSA. CDR3 length: 15 amino acids. Between the trimmed V and J ends, which lost 1 base and 9 bases, there was a span of 16 bases. This CDR3 reads CASSLVKHRDGIQYF. The CDR3 bases are TGTGCCAGCAGCTTAGTCAAGCACAGGGACGGCATTCAGTACTTC.